The text below deals with one T cell receptor (beta chain). Its antigen is unknown. The germline V and J ends were trimmed by 7 bases and 5 bases, with 15 bases remaining between them. In germline, CDR1 is SGHRS, CDR2 YFSETQ. This CDR3 has 13 residues. The repertoire was sequenced with immunoSEQ multiplex PCR; TCRdb's copy has only in-frame clones and lacks some. This sample yields more than 100,000 clones, of which approximately 91% are seen a single time; 1.4% belongs to the top ten. The sample originates from a study of cytomegalovirus exposure and HLA in healthy donors. Whole-study context: The approximately 120 validation repertoires were produced on the same platform as the 650 or so repertoires of the first cohort. This was reported in a later analysis.

General study points: Listed as cytomegalovirus-associated were 150 to 200 TCR beta chains. The tendency of first-cohort TCR clusters to co-occur in the 120 or so validation repertoires was identified by a subsequent analysis. In vitro checks showed that a few CMV-associated chains really do target CMV antigens.

The receptor was isolated from a man younger than 45 in good health and CMV-seronegative. J is TRBJ1-2 and V is TRBV5-1; D is unresolved. The source material was PBMCs. The CDR3 loop is CASATPPAYGYTF. DNA of the CDR3: TGCGCCAGCGCGACACCACCGGCTTATGGCTACACCTTC.